This TCR beta chain was identified in a study of blood T cell repertoires in COVID-19. Study-wide background: In each case, the material was cDNA or gDNA derived from T cells, B-cell-depleted T cells, or PBMCs.

The V end lost 1 base, the J end lost 5 bases, and 14 bases lay between the germline ends. This CDR3 is built from 15 residues. Germline V gene sequence: CDR1 LGHDT, CDR2 YNNKEL (reference sequence). Generated by immunoSEQ multiplex PCR, the TCRdb table keeps only in-frame clones and is missing some. The table shows 180,000 or so clones, with 81% occurring only once. This TCR was sampled from a woman in her forties with COVID-19, enrolled during active disease. Sequenced input: peripheral blood. The V and J genes are TRBV3-1 (or the pseudogene TRBV3-2) and TRBJ2-5; D possibly corresponds to TRBD2 (6 bases). The CDR3 here is CASSQGEALGETQYF. The DNA for the CDR3 is TGTGCCAGCAGCCAAGGGGAGGCTCTCGGGGAGACCCAGTACTTC.